Following are 13 T cell receptor beta chains from one sample sequenced in a study of blood T cell repertoires in COVID-19. Clones were sequenced by immunoSEQ multiplex PCR, and TCRdb holds only the in-frame ones, with some missing. The sample holds almost 200,000 clones, around 85% seen once. The specimen sequenced was peripheral blood. These receptors were collected from a woman aged 65 to 85 with acute or convalescent COVID-19.

This clone came up a few times. The chain carries TRBV4-1 and TRBJ1-2; D unclear. V dropped 0 bases and J dropped 1 base, with 3 bases sitting between them. Germline CDR1 and CDR2: MGHRA and YSYEKL. The CDR3 contains 13 residues. CDR3 in DNA: TGCGCCAGCAGCCAAGACTTTAACTATGGCTACACCTTC. It is translated as CASSQDFNYGYTF.

The V call is TRBV28, the J call TRBJ1-1; maybe TRBD1 (6 bases). The CDR3 spans 14 residues. Deletions cut 7 bases from V and 4 bases from J, with 16 bases between. The germline CDR1 and CDR2 sequences are MDHEN and SYDVKM. CDR3 in DNA: TGTGCCAGCATCCACAGGGTTTCAAGCACTGAAGCTTTCTTT. Translation gives CASIHRVSSTEAFF.

The CDR3 DNA sequence: TGTGCCAGTAGTAGTACCGGGACAGGGGTCGTCGTCCATGGCTACACCTTC. Its protein is CASSSTGTGVVVHGYTF. This chain uses TRBV19 with TRBJ1-2; TRBD1 agrees at 10 bases. The CDR3 has 17 amino acids. Germline lookup yields CDR1 LNHDA and CDR2 SQIVND (reference sequence). The V and J ends lost 4 bases and 6 bases, in that order; junction bases with no gene match: 14.

V is TRBV12-5 and J is TRBJ2-7; D possibly corresponds to TRBD2 (6 bases). CDR1 LGHNT and CDR2 FRNRAP come from the germline V gene. The CDR3 extends over 15 amino acids. V was cut by 0 bases and J by 2 bases, with 11 bases left in between. The CDR3 sequence: CASGLVLGGAYEQYF. CDR3 in DNA: TGTGCTAGTGGTTTGGTACTCGGGGGAGCCTACGAGCAGTACTTC.

The chain employs TRBV4-2 and TRBJ2-6; TRBD2 might be the D (5 bases). The V and J ends lost 1 base and 1 base respectively, with 8 bases between them. The CDR3 loop spans 16 amino acids. In germline, CDR1 is LGHNA, CDR2 YNFKEQ. As DNA, the CDR3 is TGTGCCAGCAGCCAAGCGCCGGGGTCTGGGGCCAACGTCCTGACTTTC. Its protein product is CASSQAPGSGANVLTF.

This clone was recorded many times. The rearrangement joins TRBV6-5 to TRBJ2-3; D is perhaps TRBD1 (5 bases). Germline V gene lookup returns CDR1 MNHEY and CDR2 SVGAGI. This CDR3 is 16 amino acids long. Deletions cut 0 bases from V and 6 bases from J, with 16 bases between. The CDR3 DNA reads TGTGCCAGCAGTTACTCTTCGGACAACCCTGGGGATACGCAGTATTTT. Encoded protein: CASSYSSDNPGDTQYF.

V is TRBV3-1 (or the pseudogene TRBV3-2) and J is TRBJ1-1; unclear D gene. Germline loops: CDR1 LGHDT, CDR2 YNNKEL (reference sequence). Trimming stripped 1 base from V and 1 base from J, with 7 bases between. There are 14 residues in the CDR3. For the CDR3, the DNA is TGTGCCAGCAGCCAAGTCGAGGGGAACACTGAAGCTTTCTTT. Translation: CASSQVEGNTEAFF.

The V and J genes are TRBV28 and TRBJ2-1, with 7 bases matching TRBD1. V lost 4 bases, J lost 8 bases, and 5 bases stayed unmatched. Looked up from germline, CDR1 is MDHEN and CDR2 is SYDVKM. The CDR3 contains 13 residues. The CDR3 nucleotides read TGTGCCAGCAGTTCAGGGACAGACCATGAGCAGTTCTTC. Protein: CASSSGTDHEQFF.

The chain links TRBV12-3 or TRBV12-4 to TRBJ2-5, with TRBD2 as a possible D gene (5 bases). Deletions cut 8 bases from V and 3 bases from J, with 13 bases between. CDR3 size: 13 residues. CDR3 protein: CASLRGFKETQYF. The CDR3 nucleotides are TGTGCCAGCCTTCGGGGATTCAAAGAGACCCAGTACTTC.

The V gene is TRBV9, the J gene TRBJ1-3; unclear D gene. This CDR3 spans 12 amino acids. V was trimmed by 0 bases and J by 8 bases, leaving 6 bases between them. CDR1 is SGDLS and CDR2 is YYNGEE in the germline V gene. The CDR3 region is CASSVAMDTIYF. DNA of the CDR3: TGTGCCAGCAGCGTAGCTATGGACACCATATATTTT.

The chain carries TRBV28 and TRBJ1-2; 7 nucleotides agree with TRBD1. The length of the CDR3 is 19 residues. In germline, CDR1 is MDHEN, CDR2 SYDVKM. V was pared by 3 bases and J by 0 bases, with 16 bases of the junction left unmatched. This chain's CDR3 is CASSFFSWGQTIANYGYTF. The CDR3 DNA reads TGTGCCAGCAGTTTCTTCAGCTGGGGACAGACGATAGCTAACTATGGCTACACCTTC.

J is TRBJ2-7 and V is TRBV7-9, with D maybe TRBD1 (6 bases). The CDR3 loop spans 14 amino acids. Trimming pared 5 bases from V and 4 bases from J, leaving 15 bases between. The germline gives CDR1 SEHNR, CDR2 FQNEAQ (reference sequence). CDR3 protein: CASSPTGSSYEQYF. As DNA, the CDR3 is TGTGCCAGCAGCCCGACAGGTTCCTCGTACGAGCAGTACTTC.

The V call is TRBV7-2, the J call TRBJ1-2; D remains ambiguous. This CDR3 spans 12 amino acids. Germline values: CDR1 SGHTA, CDR2 FQGNSA. The V end lost 1 base, the J end lost 8 bases, and 8 bases lay between the germline ends. This CDR3 is CASSLDLGGYTF. CDR3 nucleotide sequence: TGTGCCAGCAGCTTAGATTTGGGCGGCTACACCTTC.